This T cell receptor (beta chain) is from a study of shared clonotypes between healthy human individuals (dated by TCRdb to the early 2020s). Regarding the research as a whole: A couple of women and a few men aged 18 to 49 years were included in the cohort. Different laboratories and diverse techniques were used to prepare libraries and sequence TCR repertoires, to increase sequencing depth and limit assay-specific biases. To estimate repertoire size and how much clonotype sharing occurs between individuals, the study deeply sequenced the blood TCR repertoires of several healthy adults. Between about 0.8 and 9 billion PBMCs per donor were obtained by leukapheresis.

The donors were healthy, HIV-negative adults with no recently reported acute infections or vaccinations. Every donor was a Caucasian adult living in Nashville, Tennessee, USA. For unsorted samples, roughly 91 million PBMCs were counted, and genomic DNA was extracted using the QIAamp DNA Blood Mini kit. Blood was obtained by leukapheresis, after which PBMCs were separated by Ficoll-Histopaque density gradient centrifugation and cryopreserved in liquid nitrogen vapor phase. The study at large found these results: Because the study included only a small number of donors, the genetic and exposure-history diversity represented was limited. Only blood was sampled, and tissue TCR repertoires likely differ from those in blood. Pairwise subsampling led to the expectation that sequencing depth would affect the degree of clonotype sharing among donors.

V and J are trimmed by 0 bases and 7 bases, and the gene matches miss 5 bases of the junction. The CDR3 contains 15 residues, cysteine and phenylalanine counted. The CDR3 DNA has 45 bases and is translated from base 1. The germline V gene provides CDR1 KGHSY and CDR2 FQNENV. This clone was detected many times. Its antigen is not yet known. Nothing much larger sits one base from this clone, and base qualities are not available. Other DNA sequences from this sample encode an identical CDR3 as well. Using the deep immunoSEQ assay, TCR CDR3 regions were amplified from genomic DNA by multiplex PCR. Extracted genomic DNA from each cell subset was distributed evenly across all wells of several immunoSEQ 96-well plates, and each plate was treated as a replicate. For unsorted PBMC, each replicate PCR was loaded with approximately 320 ng genomic DNA, equivalent to tens of thousands of T cell genomes. Unsorted PBMC genomic DNA was sequenced across ten immunoSEQ deep assay plates. Purified libraries were quantified with a Qubit 3.0 fluorometer, sized on a Bioanalyzer 2100, and re-quantified with the KAPA Library Quantification kit. Each immunoSEQ 96-well plate was sequenced on its own single-read 150-cycle Illumina NextSeq 550 flow cell. On the authors' methods: The immunoSEQ output contained only junctional sequences without quality scores, so filtering could not match that applied to full-length reads. To assign V/J genes and CDR3, sequences were annotated using PyIR, a Python wrapper for IgBLAST v1.9, with IMGT germline references. Reads were removed for weak V/J assignments (E-value above 1e-6), missing CDR3, stop codons, out-of-frame junctions, or ambiguous translated residues. V3J clonotypes were defined by identical inferred V gene, J gene, and CDR3 amino acid sequence. The percentage overlap between two repertoires was calculated by dividing the number of shared unique clonotypes by the size of the smaller repertoire. RTK rarefaction, the Chao1 estimator, and Recon v2.1 estimates of unobserved clonotypes were used to assess repertoire richness. Drawn from immuneACCESS, this table holds only the in-frame rearrangements with V and J called that TCRdb kept. Clones are partly lost; checked studies trace under half to an unresolved V gene and leave the rest unexplained. The V and J calls and clone size come from that table; D and trimming were worked out from the DNA. This sample holds 450,000 to 500,000 clones; 70% to 85% were observed only once. The ten most abundant clones make up around 12% of the sample.

The sequence was obtained from a woman between 35 and 50 years old in good health. Some clones in this sample may be carry-over from other donors' samples. Sequencing was done on a sample of PBMCs. Recombination joined TRBV16 with TRBJ2-1; TRBD1 matches 8 bases in the middle. The DNA sequence follows: TGTGCCAGCAGCCAATCTGGGACAGGTTGGAATGAGCAGTTCTTC. Translation gives CASSQSGTGWNEQFF.